A selection of T cell receptor beta chains follows, all from one sample in a study of blood T cells in healthy people across ages. TCRdb re-called the 5' RACE reads with MiXCR, one entry per CDR3 protein. The sample lists fewer than 2,000,000 distinct CDR3 sequences, approximately 39% occurring once. Specimen: blood. The source of these receptors is a human donor in good health. Each CDR3 is given with its conserved first and last residue. A D gene is named only where the DNA matches it firmly. Size tells how often a clone was seen (once, few, many) or the class of an expanded clone, and some rows leave it out.

clone size,J gene,V gene,D gene,CDR3 protein,CDR3 DNA
few,TRBJ1-1,TRBV20-1,-,CSAPDPWERTEAFF,TGCAGTGCCCCAGATCCCTGGGAGAGAACTGAAGCTTTCTTT
-,TRBJ1-5,TRBV7-2,-,CASRGGGQGNQPQHF,TGTGCCAGCAGAGGGGGGGGACAAGGCAATCAGCCCCAGCATTTT
once,TRBJ2-2,TRBV14,-,CASSHPFPGELFF,TGTGCCAGCAGCCACCCGTTCCCCGGGGAGCTGTTTTTT
few,TRBJ2-7,TRBV25-1,-,CASSEGVRLADEQYF,TGTGCCAGCAGTGAAGGGGTTCGGCTAGCCGACGAGCAGTACTTC
-,TRBJ2-7,TRBV7-2,-,CASSLPSRVPYEQYF,TGTGCCAGCAGCCTCCCCTCCAGGGTTCCCTACGAGCAGTACTTC
-,TRBJ2-1,TRBV7-2,TRBD2,CASSASGGVQTQFF,TGTGCCAGCAGCGCTAGCGGGGGGGTACAGACCCAGTTCTTC
-,TRBJ2-2,TRBV7-2,-,CASSLRRGGGNTGELFF,TGTGCCAGCAGCCTCCGTCGTGGAGGGGGAAACACCGGGGAGCTGTTTTTT
few,TRBJ1-2,TRBV7-2,-,CASSFRPLAVNYGYTF,TGTGCCAGCAGCTTCCGCCCCCTGGCAGTCAACTATGGCTACACCTTC
many,TRBJ1-2,TRBV4-1,-,CASSQAGSRNGYTF,TGCGCCAGCAGCCAAGCTGGGTCAAGAAATGGCTACACCTTC
few,TRBJ1-4,TRBV5-1,-,CASSLGGATTNEKLFF,TGCGCCAGCAGTCTTGGGGGGGCTACAACTAATGAAAAACTGTTTTTT
many,TRBJ2-7,TRBV3-1,-,CASSLSLRGEQYF,TGTGCCAGCAGCCTCTCCCTTCGGGGGGAGCAGTACTTC
-,TRBJ1-2,TRBV3-1,TRBD1,CASSLPGTGGANYGYTF,TGTGCCAGCAGCCTCCCCGGGACAGGGGGCGCGAACTATGGCTACACCTTC
few,TRBJ2-7,TRBV12-3/TRBV12-4,-,CASSDPAYEQYF,TGTGCCAGCAGCGATCCTGCCTACGAGCAGTACTTC
many,TRBJ1-5,TRBV20-1,-,CSAGGSNQPQHF,TGCAGTGCCGGGGGTAGCAATCAGCCCCAGCATTTT
-,TRBJ2-7,TRBV11-1,TRBD1,CASSLDEDRGHYEQYF,TGTGCCAGCAGCTTAGACGAGGACAGGGGACACTACGAGCAGTACTTC
-,TRBJ2-7,TRBV23-1,-,CASNWVGWLARDEQYF,TGCGCCAGCAACTGGGTAGGCTGGCTTGCAAGGGACGAGCAGTACTTC
few,TRBJ2-7,TRBV20-1,TRBD2,CSARRRTSGHEQYF,TGCAGTGCTAGACGCCGGACTAGCGGCCACGAGCAGTACTTC
-,TRBJ1-2,TRBV28,-,CAGTLTGLGYDYTF,TGTGCCGGCACGTTGACCGGACTCGGCTATGACTACACCTTC
-,TRBJ2-2,TRBV4-2,TRBD2,CASRVTSATNTGELFF,TGTGCCAGCAGAGTCACTAGCGCCACAAACACCGGGGAGCTGTTTTTT
few,TRBJ2-1,TRBV20-1,TRBD2,CSAKSGGLTNEQFF,TGCAGTGCAAAAAGCGGGGGGCTCACCAATGAGCAGTTCTTC
-,TRBJ1-2,TRBV4-2,-,CASSQDWKGNGYTF,TGTGCCAGCAGCCAAGATTGGAAGGGAAATGGCTACACCTTC
-,TRBJ2-3,TRBV28,-,CASSPHSGTTQYF,TGTGCCAGCAGCCCACATTCAGGGACTACGCAGTATTTT
-,TRBJ1-2,TRBV6-5,TRBD1,CASSYSQGAGYTF,TGTGCCAGCAGTTACTCACAGGGGGCTGGCTACACCTTC
-,TRBJ2-3,TRBV12-3/TRBV12-4,TRBD2,CASSHNLAGGTDTQYF,TGTGCCAGCAGTCACAACCTAGCGGGGGGGACAGATACGCAGTATTTT
-,TRBJ2-5,TRBV5-1,-,CASSLLQGSQETQYF,TGCGCCAGCAGCTTGCTACAGGGTTCTCAAGAGACCCAGTACTTC
-,TRBJ2-1,TRBV28,-,CASRGGGGNSYEQFF,TGTGCCAGCAGGGGTGGGGGGGGCAACTCCTACGAGCAGTTCTTC
-,TRBJ2-5,TRBV10-3,TRBD2,CAISESASSGWETQYF,TGTGCCATCAGTGAGTCCGCGTCTAGCGGTTGGGAGACCCAGTACTTC
-,TRBJ1-3,TRBV9,TRBD1,CASSFGTGVGNTIYF,TGTGCCAGCAGCTTCGGGACAGGGGTCGGAAACACCATATATTTT
-,TRBJ2-1,TRBV4-1,-,CASSNQGSPYNEQFF,TGCGCCAGCAGCAATCAGGGGTCCCCCTACAATGAGCAGTTCTTC
-,TRBJ2-1,TRBV20-1,-,CSARVESLYNEQFF,TGCAGTGCTAGAGTCGAATCCCTCTACAATGAGCAGTTCTTC
-,TRBJ2-1,TRBV9,-,CASSVAAGRYNEQFF,TGTGCCAGCAGCGTAGCGGCAGGGCGGTACAATGAGCAGTTCTTC
few,TRBJ1-2,TRBV11-2,-,CASSALGTYYGYTF,TGTGCCAGCAGCGCCCTCGGGACATACTATGGCTACACCTTC
-,TRBJ2-1,TRBV4-2,-,CASSQGRQGFNEQFF,TGTGCCAGCAGCCAAGGTCGGCAGGGCTTCAATGAGCAGTTCTTC
-,TRBJ1-2,TRBV4-1,TRBD1,CASSQEIRGRTGRYGYTF,TGCGCCAGCAGCCAAGAAATTAGGGGACGGACAGGGAGGTATGGCTACACCTTC
-,TRBJ1-1,TRBV20-1,-,CSALGRNTEAFF,TGCAGTGCTTTAGGGCGGAACACTGAAGCTTTCTTT